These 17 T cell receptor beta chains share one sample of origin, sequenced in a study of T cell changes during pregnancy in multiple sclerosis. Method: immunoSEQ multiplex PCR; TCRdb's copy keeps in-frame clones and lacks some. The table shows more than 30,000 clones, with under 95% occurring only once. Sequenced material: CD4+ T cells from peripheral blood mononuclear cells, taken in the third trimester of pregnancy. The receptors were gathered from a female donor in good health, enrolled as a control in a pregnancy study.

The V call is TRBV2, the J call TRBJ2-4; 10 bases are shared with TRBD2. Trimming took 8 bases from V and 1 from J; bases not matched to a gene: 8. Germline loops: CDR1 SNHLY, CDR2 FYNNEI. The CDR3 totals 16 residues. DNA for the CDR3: TGTGCCAGCCCGACTAGCGGGTCGCCGGCCAAAAACATTCAGTACTTC. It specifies CASPTSGSPAKNIQYF.

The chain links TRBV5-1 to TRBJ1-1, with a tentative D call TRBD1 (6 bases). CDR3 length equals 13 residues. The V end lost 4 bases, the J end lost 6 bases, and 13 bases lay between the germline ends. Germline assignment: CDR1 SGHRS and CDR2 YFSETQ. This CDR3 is CASSLTRGPEAFF. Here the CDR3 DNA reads TGCGCCAGCAGCCTTACCAGGGGACCTGAAGCTTTCTTT.

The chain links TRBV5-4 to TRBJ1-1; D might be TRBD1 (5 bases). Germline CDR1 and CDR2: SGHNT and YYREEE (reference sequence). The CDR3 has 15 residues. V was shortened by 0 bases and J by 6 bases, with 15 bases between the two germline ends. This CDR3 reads CASSLGGRTLPEAFF. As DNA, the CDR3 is TGTGCCAGCAGCTTGGGGGGCAGAACTTTACCTGAAGCTTTCTTT. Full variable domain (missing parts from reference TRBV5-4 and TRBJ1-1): ETGVTQSPTHLIKTRGQQVTLRCSSQSGHNTVSWYQQALGQGPQFIFQYYREEENGRGNFPPRFSGLQFPNYSSELNVNALELDDSALYLCASSLGGRTLPEAFFGQGTRLTVV.

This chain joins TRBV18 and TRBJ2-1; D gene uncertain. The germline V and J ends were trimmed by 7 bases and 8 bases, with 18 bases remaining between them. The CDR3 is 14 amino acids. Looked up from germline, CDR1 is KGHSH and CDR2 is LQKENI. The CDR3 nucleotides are TGTGCCAGCTTACTAACCCGTTATGGCGATGAGCAGTTCTTC. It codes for CASLLTRYGDEQFF.

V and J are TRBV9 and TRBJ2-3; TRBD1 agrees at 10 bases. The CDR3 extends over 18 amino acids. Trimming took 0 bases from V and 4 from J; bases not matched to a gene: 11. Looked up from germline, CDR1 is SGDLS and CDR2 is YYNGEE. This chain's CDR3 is CASSVEGEGTGEADTQYF. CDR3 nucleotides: TGTGCCAGCAGCGTAGAAGGGGAGGGGACAGGGGAGGCAGATACGCAGTATTTT.

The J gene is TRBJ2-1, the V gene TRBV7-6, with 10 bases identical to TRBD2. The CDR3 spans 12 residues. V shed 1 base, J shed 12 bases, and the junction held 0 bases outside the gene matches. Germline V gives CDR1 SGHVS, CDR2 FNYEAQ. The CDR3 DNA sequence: TGTGCCAGCAGCTTAGTAGCGGGGGGGCAGTTCTTC. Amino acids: CASSLVAGGQFF.

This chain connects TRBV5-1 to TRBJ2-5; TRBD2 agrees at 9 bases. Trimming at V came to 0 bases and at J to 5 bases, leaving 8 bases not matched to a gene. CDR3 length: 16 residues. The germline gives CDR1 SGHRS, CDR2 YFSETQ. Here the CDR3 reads CASSLGAGGLMETQYF. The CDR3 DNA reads TGCGCCAGCAGCTTGGGTGCGGGGGGGCTTATGGAGACCCAGTACTTC.

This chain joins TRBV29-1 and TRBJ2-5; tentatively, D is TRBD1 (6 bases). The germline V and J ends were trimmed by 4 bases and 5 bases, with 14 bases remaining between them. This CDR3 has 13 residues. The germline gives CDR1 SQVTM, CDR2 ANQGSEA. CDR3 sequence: CSVGAGVRETQYF. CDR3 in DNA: TGCAGCGTTGGGGCAGGGGTCAGGGAGACCCAGTACTTC. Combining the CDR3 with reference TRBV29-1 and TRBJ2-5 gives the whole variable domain SAVISQKPSRDICQRGTSLTIQCQVDSQVTMMFWYRQQPGQSLTLIATANQGSEATYESGFVIDKFPISRPNLTFSTLTVSNMSPEDSSIYLCSVGAGVRETQYFGPGTRLLVL.

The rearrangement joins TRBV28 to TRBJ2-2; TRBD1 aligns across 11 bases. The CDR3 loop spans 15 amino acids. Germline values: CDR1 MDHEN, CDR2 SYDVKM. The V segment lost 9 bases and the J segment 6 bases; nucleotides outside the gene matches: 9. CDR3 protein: CASCSPGQGAGELFF. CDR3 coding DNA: TGTGCCAGTTGTAGTCCGGGACAGGGGGCCGGGGAGCTGTTTTTT.

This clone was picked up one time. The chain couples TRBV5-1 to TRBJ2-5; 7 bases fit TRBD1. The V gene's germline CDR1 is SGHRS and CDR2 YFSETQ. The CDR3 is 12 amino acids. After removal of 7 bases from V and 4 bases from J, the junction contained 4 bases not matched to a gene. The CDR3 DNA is TGCGCCAGCGGAGACAGGGTAGAGACCCAGTACTTC. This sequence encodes CASGDRVETQYF.

The CDR3 DNA sequence: TGTGCCAGCTCACCACCAGCCAACTCCTACGAGCAGTACTTC. Its protein is CASSPPANSYEQYF. The V call is TRBV18, the J call TRBJ2-7; D call uncertain. V was shortened by 0 bases and J by 0 bases, with 6 bases between the two germline ends. The CDR3 totals 14 residues. Germline V gives CDR1 KGHSH, CDR2 LQKENI.

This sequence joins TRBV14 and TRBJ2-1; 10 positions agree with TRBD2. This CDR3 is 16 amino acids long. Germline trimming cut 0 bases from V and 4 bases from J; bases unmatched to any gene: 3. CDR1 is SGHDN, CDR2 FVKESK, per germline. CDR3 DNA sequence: TGTGCCAGCAGCCAAGAGGGGACTAGCGTATACAATGAGCAGTTCTTC. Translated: CASSQEGTSVYNEQFF. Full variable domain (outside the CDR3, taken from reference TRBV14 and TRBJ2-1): EAGVTQFPSHSVIEKGQTVTLRCDPISGHDNLYWYRRVMGKEIKFLLHFVKESKQDESGMPNNRFLAERTGGTYSTLKVQPAELEDSGVYFCASSQEGTSVYNEQFFGPGTRLTVL.

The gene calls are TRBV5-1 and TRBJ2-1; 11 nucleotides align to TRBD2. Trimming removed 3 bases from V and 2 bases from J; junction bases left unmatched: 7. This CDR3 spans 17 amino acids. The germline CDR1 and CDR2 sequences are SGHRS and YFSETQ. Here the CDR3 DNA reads TGCGCCAGCAGCTCGCCACTAGCGGGGGTGACCTACAATGAGCAGTTCTTC. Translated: CASSSPLAGVTYNEQFF.

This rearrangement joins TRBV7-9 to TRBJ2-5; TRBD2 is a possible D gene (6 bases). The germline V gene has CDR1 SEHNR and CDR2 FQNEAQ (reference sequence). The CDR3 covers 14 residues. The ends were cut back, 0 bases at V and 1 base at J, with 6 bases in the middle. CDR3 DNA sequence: TGTGCCAGCAGCTTAGCGGGGGGCCAAGAGACCCAGTACTTC. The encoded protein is CASSLAGGQETQYF.

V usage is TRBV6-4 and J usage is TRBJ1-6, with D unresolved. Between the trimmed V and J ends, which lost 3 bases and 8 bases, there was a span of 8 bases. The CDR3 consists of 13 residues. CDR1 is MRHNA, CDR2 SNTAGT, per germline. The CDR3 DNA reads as TGTGCCAGCAGTGAAGCCTTTGATTCACCCCTCCACTTT. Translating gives CASSEAFDSPLHF.

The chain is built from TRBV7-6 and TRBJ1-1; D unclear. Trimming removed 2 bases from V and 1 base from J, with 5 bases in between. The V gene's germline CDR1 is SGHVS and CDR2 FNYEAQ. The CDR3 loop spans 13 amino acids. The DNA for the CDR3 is TGTGCCAGCAGCTTAAGGAGGAACACTGAAGCTTTCTTT. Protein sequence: CASSLRRNTEAFF.

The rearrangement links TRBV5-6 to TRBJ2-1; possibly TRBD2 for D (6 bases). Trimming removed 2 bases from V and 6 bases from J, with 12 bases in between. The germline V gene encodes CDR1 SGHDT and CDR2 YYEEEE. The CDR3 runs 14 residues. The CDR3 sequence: CASSFGGPSNEQFF. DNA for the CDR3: TGTGCCAGCAGCTTCGGAGGGCCCAGCAATGAGCAGTTCTTC.